The 21 T cell receptor beta chains below all came from one sample that was sequenced in a study of T-cell reconstitution after alpha-beta-depleted transplantation in children. Unique molecular identifiers were built into the TCRbeta library. In TCRdb, the PCR reads were re-called with MiXCR into one record per CDR3 protein. The table includes approximately 400,000 distinct CDR3 sequences, under 13% detected once. This sample comprised PBMCs from the stem cell graft donor, obtained from the stem cell graft. Receptor source: a human donor who donated a stem cell graft to a child with acute myeloid leukemia.

The chain has TRBV12-3 or TRBV12-4 and TRBJ2-3; a possible D gene is TRBD2 (7 bases). The V end was cut by 6 bases, the J end by 2 bases, with 15 bases between. This CDR3 has 15 residues. CDR3 DNA sequence: TGTGCCAGCAGCTCACAGGGAGGGAACACAGATACGCAGTATTTT. Translation gives CASSSQGGNTDTQYF.

This chain uses TRBV10-3 with TRBJ2-7; 8 nucleotides align to TRBD1. The germline V gene has CDR1 ENHRY and CDR2 SYGVKD. J lost 0 bases, V lost 4 bases, and 5 bases had no gene match. The CDR3 is made up of 15 amino acids. The CDR3 spells CAISGAGTGSYEQYF. In nucleotides, the CDR3 is TGTGCCATCAGTGGGGCCGGGACAGGCTCCTACGAGCAGTACTTC.

This sequence joins TRBV19 and TRBJ1-5, with unresolved D. The germline V gene has CDR1 LNHDA and CDR2 SQIVND (reference sequence). The CDR3 has 13 amino acids. V lost 8 bases and J 1 base, leaving 9 bases between the germline ends. The CDR3 DNA reads as TGTGCCAGTGAGTCTGGCAGCAATCAGCCCCAGCATTTT. This codes for CASESGSNQPQHF. Complete variable domain (other parts from reference TRBV19 and TRBJ1-5): DGGITQSPKYLFRKEGQNVTLSCEQNLNHDAMYWYRQDPGQGLRLIYYSQIVNDFQKGDIAEGYSVSREKKESFPLTVTSAQKNPTAFYLCASESGSNQPQHFGDGTRLSIL.

The chain links TRBV5-1 to TRBJ2-1, with 7 bases identical to TRBD2. Germline V gene data show CDR1 as SGHRS and CDR2 as YFSETQ. This CDR3 region has 15 residues. V was clipped by 3 bases and J by 0 bases; unmatched bases: 3. The CDR3 DNA sequence: TGCGCCAGCAGCTGGGTAGCGGGCTCCTACAATGAGCAGTTCTTC. Its protein is CASSWVAGSYNEQFF.

V usage is TRBV7-9 and J usage is TRBJ2-7; D is ambiguous. CDR3 length equals 11 residues. Germline V gives CDR1 SEHNR, CDR2 FQNEAQ (reference sequence). Trimming took off 5 bases at V and 7 bases at J, with 9 bases between the two ends. In DNA form, the CDR3 reads TGTGCCAGCAGCGCCCTTGGGGAGCAGTACTTC. Protein product: CASSALGEQYF. Using reference TRBV7-9 and TRBJ2-7 for the parts outside the CDR3, the full variable domain is DTGVSQNPRHKITKRGQNVTFRCDPISEHNRLYWYRQTLGQGPEFLTYFQNEAQLEKSRLLSDRFSAERPKGSFSTLEIQRTEQGDSAMYLCASSALGEQYFGPGTRLTVT.

This clonotype was found a few times. The chain couples TRBV24-1 to TRBJ2-1; 8 positions agree with TRBD2. From germline, CDR1 is KGHDR and CDR2 SFDVKD. This CDR3 has 12 amino acids. The junction had 4 bases not matched to a gene; V was cut back by 5 bases and J by 11 bases. CDR3 region: CATSAGGPQQFF. The CDR3 DNA is TGTGCCACCAGTGCGGGAGGGCCTCAGCAGTTCTTC.

This clonotype turned up a few times. The CDR3 DNA reads as TGCGCCAGCAGGGAGGGACTAGCGGGCACAGATACGCAGTATTTT. Amino acids: CASREGLAGTDTQYF. The chain employs TRBV5-1 and TRBJ2-3; TRBD2 aligns across 11 bases. CDR1 is SGHRS and CDR2 is YFSETQ in the germline V gene. The CDR3 covers 15 residues. V lost 5 bases to trimming and J lost 1 base; unmatched junction nucleotides: 3.

This clonotype was counted only a few times. This chain joins TRBV29-1 and TRBJ2-1, with 13 bases lining up with TRBD2. Germline V gene lookup returns CDR1 SQVTM and CDR2 ANQGSEA. The CDR3 consists of 15 residues. V gave up 3 bases and J gave up 1 base; unmatched junction bases: 0. CDR3 in DNA: TGCAGCGTTGAGACTAGCGGGGGGTCCTACAATGAGCAGTTCTTC. Its translation: CSVETSGGSYNEQFF.

There are many counts of this clonotype. This chain links TRBV29-1 with TRBJ1-5; possible D gene TRBD1, 5 bases. The CDR3 covers 15 residues. Between the trimmed V and J ends, which lost 5 bases and 0 bases, there was a span of 14 bases. Germline CDR1 SQVTM, CDR2 ANQGSEA. CDR3 coding DNA: TGCAGCGTTACAGGAACGGGGGGTAGCAATCAGCCCCAGCATTTT. This gives the protein CSVTGTGGSNQPQHF.

This clonotype appeared many times. The V and J genes are TRBV7-9 and TRBJ2-1; D is perhaps TRBD2 (5 bases). Germline values: CDR1 SEHNR, CDR2 FQNEAQ (reference sequence). Trimming removed 5 bases from V and 9 bases from J, with 14 bases in between. The CDR3 covers 13 residues. The CDR3 region is CASSRTASGEQFF. In DNA, the CDR3 is TGTGCCAGCAGCCGCACAGCCAGCGGTGAGCAGTTCTTC.

The chain joins TRBV5-1 to TRBJ2-7, with no clear D. Trimming took 0 bases from V and 3 from J, leaving 22 bases between them. Germline loops: CDR1 SGHRS, CDR2 YFSETQ. The CDR3 length is 18 residues. This CDR3 is CASSLAPSTLSVFYEQYF. CDR3 in DNA: TGCGCCAGCAGCTTGGCCCCCTCTACACTGTCAGTTTTCTACGAGCAGTACTTC.

The chain carries TRBV12-3 or TRBV12-4 and TRBJ2-1, with TRBD2 identical over 8 bases. The junction had 5 bases not matched to a gene; V was cut back by 6 bases and J by 7 bases. The CDR3 is 13 residues long. CDR3 amino acids: CASSFSGTNEQFF. In DNA form, the CDR3 reads TGTGCCAGCAGCTTTAGCGGGACTAATGAGCAGTTCTTC.

The V and J genes are TRBV5-1 and TRBJ2-3; 11 nucleotides agree with TRBD2. The V and J ends lost 2 bases and 6 bases, in that order; junction bases with no gene match: 2. The CDR3 has 14 amino acids. The germline V gene encodes CDR1 SGHRS and CDR2 YFSETQ. The CDR3: CASSFSSGGDTQYF. In DNA form, the CDR3 reads TGCGCCAGCAGCTTCTCTAGCGGGGGGGATACGCAGTATTTT.

This clonotype was seen many times. The V gene is TRBV11-3, the J gene TRBJ2-1; the match to TRBD2 covers 7 bases. CDR1 SGHNT and CDR2 YENEEA come from the germline V gene. The CDR3 extends over 14 amino acids. J gave up 9 bases and V 4 bases, and 9 bases lay outside the gene matches. In DNA form, the CDR3 reads TGTGCCAGCAGCTCCAGGAGCGGGATTGGTGAGCAGTTCTTC. Translating gives CASSSRSGIGEQFF.

The chain is built from TRBV27 and TRBJ2-3; a possible D gene is TRBD2 (6 bases). CDR3 length: 19 residues. V shed 9 bases and J shed 2 bases, with 30 bases lying between them. The V gene's germline CDR1 is MNHEY and CDR2 SMNVEV (reference sequence). Here the CDR3 DNA reads TGTGCCAGTCGTAAGAGTGGTCCAGTAGCGGCTAAAACCACAGATACGCAGTATTTT. As protein: CASRKSGPVAAKTTDTQYF.

J is TRBJ2-7 and V is TRBV11-2; D is perhaps TRBD1 (8 bases). The length of the CDR3 is 15 residues. The V and J ends lost 5 bases and 2 bases respectively, with 16 bases between them. Germline-derived CDR1 and CDR2 are SGHAT and FQNNGV. This CDR3 reads CASSAGDRITYEQYF. CDR3 nucleotides: TGTGCCAGCAGCGCGGGGGACAGGATAACCTACGAGCAGTACTTC.

This clonotype appeared many times. This rearrangement joins TRBV27 to TRBJ2-2, with 10 bases that match TRBD2. The V gene end was trimmed by 3 bases and the J gene end by 6 bases; junction bases not matched to a gene: 4. The CDR3 is 15 residues long. CDR1 is MNHEY and CDR2 is SMNVEV in the germline V gene (reference sequence). This CDR3 reads CASSLSGRGPGELFF. The DNA of the CDR3 is TGTGCCAGCAGTTTGAGCGGGAGGGGCCCCGGGGAGCTGTTTTTT.

Worth noting for this clonotype: At one end the junction does not follow the germline gene, possibly because of a read error. This chain links TRBV3-1 with TRBJ2-1; tentative D call: TRBD1 (5 bases). The CDR3 runs to 18 residues. Germline V CDR1 and CDR2: LGHDT, YNNKEL (reference sequence). CDR3 bases: TGTGCCTGCAGCCAATATCCGGTGATGAGACGGTGGGGCTATGAGCAGTTCTTC. Translating it yields CACSQYPVMRRWGYEQFF.

This clonotype was detected a few times. The chain combines TRBV3-1 with TRBJ1-2, with TRBD1 matching 7 bases. CDR1 and CDR2 (germline): LGHDT, YNNKEL (reference sequence). V lost 3 bases to trimming and J lost 6 bases; unmatched junction nucleotides: 7. CDR3 length equals 14 residues. The CDR3 protein is CASSHDPGTDGYTF. The CDR3 DNA sequence: TGTGCCAGCAGCCATGACCCCGGGACAGATGGCTACACCTTC.

This clonotype has a handful of counts. V gene TRBV20-1 combines with J gene TRBJ2-2; D perhaps matches TRBD1 (6 bases). Germline V gene lookup returns CDR1 DFQATT and CDR2 SNEGSKA (reference sequence). V lost 3 bases and J lost 6, with 17 bases in between. The CDR3 length is 15 residues. The CDR3 coding sequence is TGCAGTGCTAGCAAAGACACAGGGATGTCCGGGGAGCTGTTTTTT. Translation: CSASKDTGMSGELFF.

This chain uses TRBV5-1 with TRBJ1-1, with TRBD1 identical over 8 bases. This CDR3 region has 16 residues. The germline V gene encodes CDR1 SGHRS and CDR2 YFSETQ. The ends lost 0 bases at V and 4 bases at J; junction bases unmatched: 8. CDR3 in amino acids: CASSLDISGGLTEAFF. The CDR3 coding sequence is TGCGCCAGCAGCTTGGACATCTCAGGGGGCCTCACTGAAGCTTTCTTT.